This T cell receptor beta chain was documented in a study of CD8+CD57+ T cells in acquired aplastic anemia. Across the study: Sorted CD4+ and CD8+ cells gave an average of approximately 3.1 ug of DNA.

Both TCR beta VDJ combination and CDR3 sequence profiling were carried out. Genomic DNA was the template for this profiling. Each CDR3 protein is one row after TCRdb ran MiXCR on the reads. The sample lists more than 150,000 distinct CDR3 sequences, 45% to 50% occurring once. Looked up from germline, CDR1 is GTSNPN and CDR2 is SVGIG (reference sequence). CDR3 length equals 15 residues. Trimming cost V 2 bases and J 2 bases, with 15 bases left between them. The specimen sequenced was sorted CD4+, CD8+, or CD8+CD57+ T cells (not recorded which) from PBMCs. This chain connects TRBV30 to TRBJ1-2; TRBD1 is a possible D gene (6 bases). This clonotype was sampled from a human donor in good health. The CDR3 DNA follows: TGTGCCTGGAGTTTGCCAGGGGCGACAAACTATGGCTACACCTTC. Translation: CAWSLPGATNYGYTF.